The 11 T cell receptor beta chains below all came from one sample that was sequenced in a study of shared clonotypes between healthy human individuals. Method: immunoSEQ multiplex PCR; TCRdb's copy keeps in-frame clones and lacks some. The sample holds more than 2,000,000 clones, 85% to 95% seen once. Sequencing used naive CD4+ T cells from PBMCs. Described subset: CD45RA+ positively selected. Every receptor here comes from a man between 18 and 35 years old in good health. Some clones in this sample may be carry-over from other donors' samples.

The chain links TRBV28 to TRBJ2-7, with 10 bases lining up with TRBD2. The CDR3 contains 15 residues. CDR1 MDHEN and CDR2 SYDVKM come from the germline V gene. V gave up 5 bases and J gave up 2 bases; unmatched junction bases: 6. DNA of the CDR3: TGTGCCAGCAGTATAAGGACTAGCGGTACCTACGAGCAGTACTTC. It translates to CASSIRTSGTYEQYF.

The chain recombines TRBV7-3 with TRBJ2-3; 15 bases align to TRBD2. The V gene's germline CDR1 is SGHTA and CDR2 FQGTGA. V was pared by 1 base and J by 1 base, with 3 bases of the junction left unmatched. This CDR3 has 18 residues. Here the CDR3 reads CASSLRTSGRAGTDTQYF. The CDR3 region has the DNA TGTGCCAGCAGCTTAAGGACTAGCGGGAGGGCTGGCACAGATACGCAGTATTTT.

This clone was recorded once. The chain joins TRBV7-5 to TRBJ1-2. TRBV7-5 is shown as a pseudogene. The CDR3 consists of 13 residues. The CDR3 sequence: CAPNGRGNYGYTF. The CDR3 nucleotides read TGTGCCCCCAACGGTAGAGGGAACTATGGCTACACCTTC.

The rearrangement links TRBV29-1 to TRBJ2-1, with a tentative D call TRBD2 (6 bases). Trimming shortened V by 6 bases and J by 8 bases, and 17 bases separated the two germline ends. The CDR3 has 13 amino acids. Germline CDR1 SQVTM, CDR2 ANQGSEA. CDR3 region: CSVRESYLYEQFF. As DNA, the CDR3 is TGCAGCGTCCGGGAGAGTTACCTCTATGAGCAGTTCTTC.

V gene TRBV14 combines with J gene TRBJ2-3; tentatively, D is TRBD2 (7 bases). This CDR3 spans 14 amino acids. V was trimmed by 4 bases and J by 6 bases, leaving 14 bases between them. CDR1 is SGHDN and CDR2 is FVKESK in the germline V gene. In DNA form, the CDR3 reads TGTGCCAGCAGCCGCCGGGGGGCTGCGGATACGCAGTATTTT. It is translated as CASSRRGAADTQYF.

Comments on this clone: Other DNA sequences in the same sample also yield this CDR3. The V call is TRBV6-6, the J call TRBJ2-3; perhaps TRBD2 as D (5 bases). The CDR3 sequence is 12 residues long. The V end was cut by 6 bases, the J end by 3 bases, with 7 bases between. Germline V lookup: CDR1 MNHNY, CDR2 SVGAGI (reference sequence). The CDR3 protein is CASSRGTDTQYF. Here the CDR3 DNA reads TGTGCCAGCAGCAGAGGGACAGATACGCAGTATTTT.

The chain is built from TRBV10-3 and TRBJ1-4; a weak D match, TRBD1 (5 bases). V lost 5 bases and J lost 3, with 13 bases in between. CDR3 length: 15 residues. CDR1 is ENHRY, CDR2 SYGVKD, per germline. The chain's CDR3 is CAISSTQGANEKLFF. The CDR3, as DNA: TGTGCCATCAGTTCCACTCAGGGTGCTAATGAAAAACTGTTTTTT.

This chain uses TRBV10-3 with TRBJ2-4; tentatively, D is TRBD2 (6 bases). Germline V lookup: CDR1 ENHRY, CDR2 SYGVKD. CDR3 length: 16 amino acids. The V end was cut by 5 bases, the J end by 8 bases, with 22 bases between. The CDR3 coding sequence is TGTGCCATCAGTTCCGGAACGACTAGAGGGTCTGACATTCAGTACTTC. It is translated as CAISSGTTRGSDIQYF.

V usage is TRBV27 and J usage is TRBJ1-2, with D uncertain. Trimming shortened V by 2 bases and J by 5 bases, and 9 bases separated the two germline ends. CDR1 is MNHEY and CDR2 is SMNVEV in the germline V gene (reference sequence). The CDR3 is 13 amino acids. CDR3 in amino acids: CASSLAQAYGYTF. CDR3 nucleotides: TGTGCCAGCAGTTTAGCGCAGGCATATGGCTACACCTTC.

The chain joins TRBV6-1 to TRBJ1-3; no clear D. Germline assignment: CDR1 MNHNS and CDR2 SASEGT. V lost 6 bases and J lost 4, with 10 bases in between. The CDR3 loop spans 13 amino acids. The DNA of the CDR3 is TGTGCCAGCAGACAGTTCCCCGGAAACACCATATATTTT. Translation gives CASRQFPGNTIYF.

CDR3 amino acids: CASSLWRGDLSEQPQHF. The CDR3 DNA sequence: TGTGCCAGCAGTTTATGGAGGGGGGACCTGTCCGAGCAGCCCCAGCATTTT. The V gene is TRBV28, the J gene TRBJ1-5; D might be TRBD1 (6 bases). The CDR3 is 17 amino acids. Trimming stripped 0 bases from V and 7 bases from J, with 19 bases between. Germline CDR1 is MDHEN and CDR2 is SYDVKM.